The rows below give T cell receptor beta chains drawn from one sample of a study of siplizumab effects on memory and regulatory T cells. The data were produced by immunoSEQ multiplex PCR, yet TCRdb's version contains in-frame clones alone and is incomplete. The repertoire has approximately 50,000 clones, over 85% of them found once; the top ten carry 15% to 20%. Sequencing was done on a sample of CD8+ T cells sorted from blood. The receptors derive from a human donor in good health. Each CDR3 is given with its conserved first and last residue. D genes are given only for firm matches. Rows may omit the clone size; those that give it use once, few, many or a size class.

d_call j_call v_call clone_size cdr3_aa cdr3_nt
NA TRBJ1-2 TRBV7-9 NA CASSLALDPSGYTF TGTGCCAGCAGCTTAGCACTAGATCCCAGTGGCTACACCTTC
NA TRBJ2-7 TRBV6-1 NA CASSPRDSSYEQYF TGTGCCAGCAGTCCCCGAGACAGCTCCTACGAGCAGTACTTC
NA TRBJ2-7 TRBV11-2 NA CASSPHPRGPKSYEQYF TGTGCCAGCAGCCCTCACCCGCGGGGGCCGAAATCCTACGAGCAGTACTTC
NA TRBJ1-1 TRBV27 NA CASSFGGLGGAFF TGTGCCAGCAGTTTCGGGGGTCTTGGTGGAGCTTTCTTT
TRBD2 TRBJ2-5 TRBV28 NA CASSPRLAGGPREETQYF TGTGCCAGCAGTCCTCGACTAGCGGGAGGGCCCCGGGAAGAGACCCAGTACTTC
TRBD1 TRBJ1-5 TRBV28 NA CASSFEGQGNQPQHF TGTGCCAGCAGTTTCGAGGGACAGGGGAATCAGCCCCAGCATTTT
NA TRBJ2-7 TRBV23-1 NA CASSQVFQKISYEQYF TGCGCCAGCAGTCAAGTCTTCCAGAAGATCTCCTACGAGCAGTACTTC
NA TRBJ2-7 TRBV7-2 NA CASRQGLAYEQYF TGTGCCAGCAGGCAAGGGCTAGCCTACGAGCAGTACTTC
NA TRBJ1-2 TRBV27 NA CASVYGQNYGYTF TGTGCCAGCGTGTACGGACAGAACTATGGCTACACCTTC
NA TRBJ1-5 TRBV9 NA CASSVAYGQPQHF TGTGCCAGCAGCGTAGCTTATGGTCAGCCCCAGCATTTT
NA TRBJ1-6 TRBV6-1 NA CASSAGPYNSPLHF TGTGCCAGCAGCGCGGGTCCGTATAATTCACCCCTCCACTTT
NA TRBJ2-7 TRBV30 once CAWALSGRLYEQYF TGTGCCTGGGCTTTATCCGGACGGCTCTACGAGCAGTACTTC
TRBD1 TRBJ1-5 TRBV19 NA CASSLQGEAQPQHF TGTGCCAGTAGTCTACAGGGGGAAGCTCAGCCCCAGCATTTT
NA TRBJ2-3 TRBV11-3 NA CASSSYGGSSTDTQYF TGTGCCAGCAGCTCGTACGGCGGGTCTAGCACAGATACGCAGTATTTT
NA TRBJ2-3 TRBV28 NA CASSLFGGVADTQYF TGTGCCAGCAGTTTATTTGGGGGAGTAGCAGATACGCAGTATTTT
TRBD1 TRBJ1-1 TRBV15 NA CATSYRQGSTEAFF TGTGCCACCAGCTACCGACAGGGGAGCACTGAAGCTTTCTTT